This entry is about one TCR beta chain. TCRdb's table, derived via immunoSEQ multiplex PCR, lists solely in-frame clones and lacks some. The sample holds about 100,000 clones, roughly 90% seen once. The source of the sample is a study of T cell changes during pregnancy in multiple sclerosis. CDR1 is SGHRS and CDR2 is YFSETQ in the germline V gene. This CDR3 region has 14 residues. V was clipped by 6 bases and J by 3 bases; unmatched bases: 6. V gene TRBV5-1 combines with J gene TRBJ2-3, with 8 bases matching TRBD2. The sequences come from peripheral blood, collected after pregnancy. The TCR sequence derives from a female donor with multiple sclerosis, enrolled in a pregnancy study. In DNA, the CDR3 is TGCGCCAGCACGGCGGGAGGTAGGACAGATACGCAGTATTTT. This codes for CASTAGGRTDTQYF.